This T cell receptor beta chain came from a study of T-cell memory formation after mild COVID-19. Across the whole study: TCR clustering was largely donor specific.

This clonotype has just a few counts. Its cognate antigen is unknown. Amplification by 5'RACE using constant-segment primers produced TCR alpha and TCR beta cDNA libraries that carried sample barcodes and UMIs. TCRdb ran MiXCR on the 5' RACE reads and lists one entry per CDR3 protein. The table lists hundreds of thousands of distinct CDR3 sequences, about 24% of them singletons. General study points: CD4+ contracting clones were found mainly in CM and EM, and CD8+ ones in EMRA. Several responding clones turned up in pre-infection memory, indicating that cross-reactive memory may have taken part.

Trimming cost V 4 bases and J 3 bases, with 13 bases left between them. This CDR3 comprises 14 residues. The TCR comes from an adult woman who had mild COVID-19 (a few samples of this study predate the infection). Cell type and time point are not known. The chain carries TRBV12-3 or TRBV12-4 and TRBJ2-7, with D possibly being TRBD2 (5 bases). The sequenced sample consisted of PBMCs or a T cell subset sorted from them (not recorded which). CDR3 bases: TGTGCCAGCAGTTCTTGGCCTGAGGGCTACGAGCAGTACTTC. Translation: CASSSWPEGYEQYF.